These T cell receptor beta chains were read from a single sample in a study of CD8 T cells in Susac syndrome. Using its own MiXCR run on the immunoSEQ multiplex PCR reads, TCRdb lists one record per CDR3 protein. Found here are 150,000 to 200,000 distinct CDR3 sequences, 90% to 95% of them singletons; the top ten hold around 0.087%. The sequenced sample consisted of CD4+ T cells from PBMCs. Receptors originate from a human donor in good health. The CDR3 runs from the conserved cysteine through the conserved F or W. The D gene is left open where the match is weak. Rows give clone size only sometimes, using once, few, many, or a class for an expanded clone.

CDR3 DNA: TGTGCCAGCAGTTTGTCAGGGACCTCCCACGAGCAGTACTTC
CDR3 protein: CASSLSGTSHEQYF
V gene: TRBV28
J gene: TRBJ2-7
D gene: NA
clone size: NA

CDR3 DNA: TGTGCCAGCAGTGAAGAGATCAGGGTTAGGGAGCAGTTCTTC
CDR3 protein: CASSEEIRVREQFF
V gene: TRBV2
J gene: TRBJ2-1
D gene: NA
clone size: NA

CDR3 DNA: TGTGCCAGCAGCATAGCGGGGGCCCAAGAGACCCAGTACTTC
CDR3 protein: CASSIAGAQETQYF
V gene: TRBV5-4
J gene: TRBJ2-5
D gene: TRBD2
clone size: NA

CDR3 DNA: TGCAGTGCTATCGGCCCAGCAGAGACCCAGTACTTC
CDR3 protein: CSAIGPAETQYF
V gene: TRBV20-1
J gene: TRBJ2-5
D gene: NA
clone size: NA

CDR3 DNA: TGTGCCAGCTCACCACCCCGTACAGGGCGGAATGAAGCTTTCTTT
CDR3 protein: CASSPPRTGRNEAFF
V gene: TRBV18
J gene: TRBJ1-1
D gene: NA
clone size: once

CDR3 DNA: TGCGCCAGCAGCTTGGGTCTAGGGTACCAAGAGACCCAGTACTTC
CDR3 protein: CASSLGLGYQETQYF
V gene: TRBV5-1
J gene: TRBJ2-5
D gene: NA
clone size: NA

CDR3 DNA: TGTGCCAGTAGTATTTTGGAGAACACTGAAGCTTTCTTT
CDR3 protein: CASSILENTEAFF
V gene: TRBV19
J gene: TRBJ1-1
D gene: NA
clone size: NA

CDR3 DNA: TGTGCCACCGGGCAACCGGGTAGTACCAAAAACATTCAGTACTTC
CDR3 protein: CATGQPGSTKNIQYF
V gene: TRBV15
J gene: TRBJ2-4
D gene: NA
clone size: NA

CDR3 DNA: TGTGCCAGCAGCCAAGGTTTTCCTCAAGAGACCCAGTACTTC
CDR3 protein: CASSQGFPQETQYF
V gene: TRBV3-1
J gene: TRBJ2-5
D gene: NA
clone size: NA

CDR3 DNA: TGTGCCAGCAGCTTAGTAAGGGAGCTGTTTTTT
CDR3 protein: CASSLVRELFF
V gene: TRBV12-3/TRBV12-4
J gene: TRBJ2-2
D gene: NA
clone size: NA

CDR3 DNA: TGTGCCAGCAGCTTATTGGGACAGGGGGCGCGGCAGTATTTT
CDR3 protein: CASSLLGQGARQYF
V gene: TRBV7-2
J gene: TRBJ2-3
D gene: TRBD1
clone size: NA

CDR3 DNA: TGTGCCAGCAATAGCGGGGACAGGGGGAACTATGGCTACACCTTC
CDR3 protein: CASNSGDRGNYGYTF
V gene: TRBV7-3
J gene: TRBJ1-2
D gene: TRBD1
clone size: NA

CDR3 DNA: TGTGCCAGCAGCGTAGATCATAGCTCTGGAAACACCATATATTTT
CDR3 protein: CASSVDHSSGNTIYF
V gene: TRBV9
J gene: TRBJ1-3
D gene: NA
clone size: NA

CDR3 DNA: TGTGCCAGCAGTCCCCGGGACCGAGATGGCTACACCTTC
CDR3 protein: CASSPRDRDGYTF
V gene: TRBV28
J gene: TRBJ1-2
D gene: NA
clone size: NA

CDR3 DNA: TGCAGTGCTAGAGACCCGGGACAGGGACTCTACGAGCAGTACTTC
CDR3 protein: CSARDPGQGLYEQYF
V gene: TRBV20-1
J gene: TRBJ2-7
D gene: TRBD1
clone size: NA

CDR3 DNA: TGTGCCAGCAGTTTCATAACGGGCTCAAGGGAGCTGTTTTTT
CDR3 protein: CASSFITGSRELFF
V gene: TRBV28
J gene: TRBJ2-2
D gene: NA
clone size: NA